This paragraph reports one T cell receptor beta chain. V was pared by 0 bases and J by 6 bases, with 5 bases of the junction left unmatched. The CDR3 is 17 residues long. Germline V gives CDR1 SGHKS, CDR2 YYEKEE (reference sequence). The data stem from a study of blood T cell repertoires in COVID-19. For the study at large: The samples span acute and convalescent COVID-19 from the United States, Italy and Spain.

The method was immunoSEQ multiplex PCR; TCRdb's version includes in-frame clones alone and lacks a portion of them. The sample lists some 300,000 clones; just under 90% were seen once. Specimen: PBMCs or T cells enriched from blood (not recorded which). This receptor was taken from a woman between 50 and 59 years old who had been exposed to COVID-19. J is TRBJ2-5 and V is TRBV5-5; 16 bases are a match to TRBD2. Written as DNA, the CDR3 is TGTGCCAGCAGCTTGGAGGGACTAGCGGGGGGGCAGAAGACCCAGTACTTC. It is translated as CASSLEGLAGGQKTQYF.